The source of this T cell receptor (beta chain) is a study of radiation and T cells in renal cell carcinoma. The protocol was immunoSEQ multiplex PCR, while the TCRdb copy is restricted to in-frame clones and leaves out a portion. The sample shows more than 75,000 clones, around 85% of them seen only once. The time point denotes: blood 2 weeks post-SBRT. The sample's treatment: 15 Gy SBRT to primary tumor, nephrectomy 4 weeks later. The receptor was isolated from a woman between 50 and 59 years old with renal cell carcinoma. The material was blood, obtained from a patient whose treatment included radiotherapy and nephrectomy.

CDR3 bases: TGTGCCAGCAGCGTAGGTGGACCGAACACTGAAGCTTTCTTT. Protein product: CASSVGGPNTEAFF. This chain links TRBV9 with TRBJ1-1; the D is unclear. V lost 0 bases and J lost 1, with 7 bases in between. The CDR3 is 14 amino acids. Germline V gene lookup returns CDR1 SGDLS and CDR2 YYNGEE.